The 27 T cell receptor beta chains below were found in one sample sequenced in a study of T cell changes during pregnancy in multiple sclerosis. Method: immunoSEQ multiplex PCR; TCRdb's copy keeps in-frame clones and lacks some. The sample records around 36,000 clones, more than 90% being singletons. The sample in question was CD8+ T cells from peripheral blood mononuclear cells, obtained in the first trimester of pregnancy. Source of these receptors: a female donor with multiple sclerosis, enrolled in a pregnancy study.

This rearrangement joins TRBV9 to TRBJ2-3; 9 bases fit TRBD1. The V gene end was trimmed by 3 bases and the J gene end by 4 bases; junction bases not matched to a gene: 6. CDR3 length: 15 residues. The germline CDR1 and CDR2 sequences are SGDLS and YYNGEE. Here the CDR3 reads CASSGEGQGADTQYF. The CDR3 nucleotides read TGTGCCAGCAGCGGAGAGGGACAGGGCGCAGATACGCAGTATTTT.

V gene TRBV5-6 combines with J gene TRBJ1-5; D remains unclear. Between the trimmed V and J ends, which lost 0 bases and 7 bases, there was a span of 11 bases. The CDR3 contains 14 residues. Germline V gene data show CDR1 as SGHDT and CDR2 as YYEEEE. The CDR3 DNA is TGTGCCAGCAGCTTGGGTGAGGGAGGGCAGCCCCAGCATTTT. Protein: CASSLGEGGQPQHF. Looking up the rest from reference TRBV5-6 and TRBJ1-5 gives the full variable domain: DAGVTQSPTHLIKTRGQQVTLRCSPKSGHDTVSWYQQALGQGPQFIFQYYEEEERQRGNFPDRFSGHQFPNYSSELNVNALLLGDSALYLCASSLGEGGQPQHFGDGTRLSIL.

V usage is TRBV7-2 and J usage is TRBJ2-7; D might be TRBD2 (5 bases). V gave up 6 bases and J gave up 3 bases, with 12 bases separating them. Germline CDR1 and CDR2: SGHTA and FQGNSA. The CDR3 is made up of 13 amino acids. CDR3: CASRPAGYYEQYF. In DNA form, the CDR3 reads TGTGCCAGCAGGCCGGCGGGTTACTACGAGCAGTACTTC.

The gene calls are TRBV6-1 and TRBJ1-1, with a weak D call TRBD1 (6 bases). CDR1 and CDR2 from the germline V gene are MNHNS and SASEGT. Between the trimmed V and J ends, which lost 6 bases and 3 bases, there was a span of 11 bases. CDR3 length: 13 residues. Here the CDR3 DNA reads TGTGCCAGCAGGGGGGCACGAGACACTGAAGCTTTCTTT. This encodes CASRGARDTEAFF.

The chain links TRBV10-3 to TRBJ1-4; D remains ambiguous. Germline CDR1 ENHRY, CDR2 SYGVKD. The ends were cut back, 3 bases at V and 5 bases at J, with 10 bases in the middle. This CDR3 region has 14 residues. CDR3 nucleotides: TGTGCCATCAGTGACGGTAGGGAGAATGAAAAACTGTTTTTT. This encodes CAISDGRENEKLFF.

The chain is built from TRBV6-5 and TRBJ1-2; 7 bases are a match to TRBD1. CDR1 is MNHEY and CDR2 is SVGAGI in the germline V gene. V dropped 2 bases and J dropped 6; count of bases not matched to a gene: 6. This CDR3 region has 14 residues. The CDR3 protein is CASSYRQGENGYTF. In DNA form, the CDR3 reads TGTGCCAGCAGTTACCGACAGGGAGAAAATGGCTACACCTTC.

This chain links TRBV9 with TRBJ2-3, with 8 bases matching TRBD2. Per the germline V gene, CDR1 is SGDLS and CDR2 is YYNGEE. The CDR3 length is 17 residues. The V gene end was trimmed by 0 bases and the J gene end by 7 bases; junction bases not matched to a gene: 13. In nucleotides, the CDR3 is TGTGCCAGCAGCGTAGCTGTCGGAAACAGCGGGGGTTATACGCAGTATTTT. It is translated as CASSVAVGNSGGYTQYF.

The CDR3 DNA sequence: TGTGCCAGCAGCCCCCCCTATTTTGGCGGGGGGCAAGATACGCAGTATTTT. It translates to CASSPPYFGGGQDTQYF. The rearrangement links TRBV7-9 to TRBJ2-3, with 8 positions matching TRBD2. Germline V gene data show CDR1 as SEHNR and CDR2 as FQNEAQ (reference sequence). V lost 5 bases to trimming and J lost 5 bases; unmatched junction nucleotides: 15. The CDR3 is made up of 17 amino acids. The full variable domain, its missing parts supplied by reference TRBV7-9 and TRBJ2-3, is DTGVSQNPRHKITKRGQNVTFRCDPISEHNRLYWYRQTLGQGPEFLTYFQNEAQLEKSRLLSDRFSAERPKGSFSTLEIQRTEQGDSAMYLCASSPPYFGGGQDTQYFGPGTRLTVL.

This clone was seen only once. V and J are TRBV13 and TRBJ2-1; 9 nucleotides agree with TRBD1. After removal of 6 bases from V and 4 bases from J, the junction contained 7 bases not matched to a gene. This CDR3 region has 15 residues. Germline CDR1 PRHDT, CDR2 FYEKMQ (reference sequence). CDR3 in DNA: TGTGCCAGCAGATATGGGACAGGGTCTTACAATGAGCAGTTCTTC. Residues: CASRYGTGSYNEQFF.

The chain combines TRBV27 with TRBJ1-1; 8 bases agree with TRBD1. J was trimmed by 5 bases and V by 8 bases; bases with no gene match: 7. Germline V lookup: CDR1 MNHEY, CDR2 SMNVEV (reference sequence). The CDR3 totals 13 residues. CDR3 in DNA: TGTGCCAGCCATACCTGGGACAGGACTGAAGCTTTCTTT. Amino acids: CASHTWDRTEAFF.

The count of this clone is one. The chain carries TRBV6-5 and TRBJ1-2, with D perhaps matching TRBD1 (5 bases). Deletions cut 0 bases from V and 8 bases from J, with 19 bases between. The CDR3 length is 16 residues. Per germline, CDR1 MNHEY and CDR2 SVGAGI. CDR3 bases: TGTGCCAGCAGTTACTCGAATCCCAGGGTAGGGTACGGCTACACCTTC. Its translation is CASSYSNPRVGYGYTF.

V and J are TRBV11-2 and TRBJ2-1; tentatively, D is TRBD2 (6 bases). From germline, CDR1 is SGHAT and CDR2 FQNNGV. The CDR3 totals 16 residues. V was trimmed by 5 bases and J by 2 bases, leaving 16 bases between them. CDR3 region: CASSGQVAAPYNEQFF. In nucleotides, the CDR3 is TGTGCCAGCAGCGGGCAGGTAGCGGCCCCCTACAATGAGCAGTTCTTC.

V and J are TRBV27 and TRBJ1-2; maybe TRBD1 (6 bases). CDR3 length: 14 residues. Germline CDR1 and CDR2: MNHEY and SMNVEV (reference sequence). Trimming left V 6 bases short and J 2 bases short, with 13 bases between. CDR3 sequence (DNA): TGTGCCAGCAGACGGGGGGGCGAGAACTATGGCTACACCTTC. It yields the protein CASRRGGENYGYTF.

The chain combines TRBV27 with TRBJ2-1; TRBD2 matches 8 bases. The CDR3 totals 15 residues. Germline CDR1 is MNHEY and CDR2 is SMNVEV (reference sequence). V trimming: 7 bases; J trimming: 4 bases; junction bases outside the gene matches: 9. CDR3 sequence: CASISPGLDYNEQFF. In DNA, the CDR3 is TGTGCCAGCATCTCCCCGGGACTAGATTACAATGAGCAGTTCTTC.

This clone is a singleton in its sample. This chain uses TRBV7-9 with TRBJ2-1; 10 bases are a match to TRBD2. The junction had 10 bases not matched to a gene; V was cut back by 4 bases and J by 4 bases. The germline V gene has CDR1 SEHNR and CDR2 FQNEAQ (reference sequence). This CDR3 has 17 residues. The CDR3 loop reads CASSSSLTSGEYNEQFF. CDR3 in DNA: TGTGCCAGCAGCTCATCCCTCACTAGCGGGGAGTACAATGAGCAGTTCTTC.

This clone was counted once. This chain links TRBV5-6 with TRBJ1-6, with D unclear. V shed 4 bases and J shed 0 bases, with 8 bases lying between them. This CDR3 comprises 15 residues. Germline V CDR1 and CDR2: SGHDT, YYEEEE. For the CDR3, the DNA is TGTGCCAGCAGCGGAAGGAGCTCCTATAATTCACCCCTCCACTTT. Translation gives CASSGRSSYNSPLHF. Supplemented by reference TRBV5-6 and TRBJ1-6, the full variable domain reads DAGVTQSPTHLIKTRGQQVTLRCSPKSGHDTVSWYQQALGQGPQFIFQYYEEEERQRGNFPDRFSGHQFPNYSSELNVNALLLGDSALYLCASSGRSSYNSPLHFGNGTRLTVT.

The chain joins TRBV10-3 to TRBJ1-2; weak D call: TRBD1 (6 bases). V lost 8 bases, J lost 5 bases, and 24 bases lay in between. From germline, CDR1 is ENHRY and CDR2 SYGVKD. The CDR3 loop spans 16 amino acids. CDR3 sequence (DNA): TGTGCCATCGGACGCGCTTCTTGGACAGCAGAATATGGCTACACCTTC. Protein sequence: CAIGRASWTAEYGYTF.

The rearrangement uses TRBV19 and TRBJ2-1; the D gene is possibly TRBD1 (6 bases). The CDR3 contains 14 residues. V was shortened by 1 base and J by 9 bases, with 13 bases between the two germline ends. Per the germline V gene, CDR1 is LNHDA and CDR2 is SQIVND (reference sequence). The CDR3 reads CASSIGLGGAEQFF. The DNA for the CDR3 is TGTGCCAGTAGTATAGGGTTAGGGGGTGCTGAGCAGTTCTTC.

This chain uses TRBV7-9 with TRBJ1-2, with D perhaps TRBD1 (5 bases). CDR3 length equals 14 residues. Trimming removed 8 bases from V and 4 bases from J, with 17 bases in between. CDR1 and CDR2 (germline): SEHNR, FQNEAQ (reference sequence). The CDR3 loop is CASLAQGQTYGYTF. The CDR3 DNA is TGTGCCAGCCTAGCGCAGGGCCAGACCTATGGCTACACCTTC.

The genes are TRBV27 and TRBJ2-7; D possibly corresponds to TRBD1 (6 bases). Trimming shortened V by 0 bases and J by 3 bases, and 12 bases separated the two germline ends. The germline V gene has CDR1 MNHEY and CDR2 SMNVEV (reference sequence). This CDR3 is 15 amino acids long. CDR3 in amino acids: CASSLSHRDIYEQYF. DNA of the CDR3: TGTGCCAGCAGTTTATCGCACCGGGACATCTACGAGCAGTACTTC.

The V call is TRBV2, the J call TRBJ1-4, with a weak D call TRBD1 (5 bases). This CDR3 spans 14 amino acids. CDR1 is SNHLY, CDR2 FYNNEI, per germline. The germline V and J ends were trimmed by 3 bases and 7 bases, with 12 bases remaining between them. CDR3 region: CASSDRVFGEKLFF. DNA of the CDR3: TGTGCCAGCAGTGACAGGGTGTTTGGTGAAAAACTGTTTTTT. The variable domain in full, with the rest retrieved from reference TRBV2 and TRBJ1-4, is EPEVTQTPSHQVTQMGQEVILRCVPISNHLYFYWYRQILGQKVEFLVSFYNNEISEKSEIFDDQFSVERPDGSNFTLKIRSTKLEDSAMYFCASSDRVFGEKLFFGSGTQLSVL.

The CDR3 nucleotides read TGCAGCGTTGAGGGAGGGGAATTCGGCTACACCTTC. Amino acids: CSVEGGEFGYTF. This chain uses TRBV29-1 with TRBJ1-2; the D gene is possibly TRBD1 (5 bases). V was clipped by 3 bases and J by 8 bases, with 13 bases between them. Looked up from germline, CDR1 is SQVTM and CDR2 is ANQGSEA. The CDR3 spans 12 residues.

The chain has TRBV6-5 and TRBJ1-6; possible D gene TRBD1, 5 bases. The V and J ends lost 0 bases and 9 bases respectively, with 15 bases between them. CDR3 length: 16 residues. Germline CDR1 MNHEY, CDR2 SVGAGI. The CDR3 sequence: CASSYSSGGVGSPLHF. DNA of the CDR3: TGTGCCAGCAGTTACTCGTCTGGGGGGGTTGGTTCACCCCTCCACTTT.

In regard to this clone: This sample includes further DNA sequences coding for the same CDR3. The chain carries TRBV6-5 and TRBJ1-2; D might be TRBD1 (5 bases). This CDR3 region has 14 residues. Trimming shortened V by 0 bases and J by 0 bases, and 5 bases separated the two germline ends. CDR1 and CDR2 from the germline V gene are MNHEY and SVGAGI. The CDR3 coding sequence is TGTGCCAGCAGTTACTCGACAGCTAACTATGGCTACACCTTC. Protein sequence: CASSYSTANYGYTF.

Concerning this clone itself: At the DNA level, this CDR3 is encoded by other sequences in the same sample as well. This chain uses TRBV6-1 with TRBJ1-2; TRBD1 matches 9 bases. The CDR3 has 16 residues. Per germline, CDR1 MNHNS and CDR2 SASEGT. V was pared by 1 base and J by 1 base, with 4 bases of the junction left unmatched. This chain's CDR3 is CASSEGTGDGNYGYTF. DNA of the CDR3: TGTGCCAGCAGTGAAGGGACAGGGGATGGTAACTATGGCTACACCTTC.

The chain employs TRBV13 and TRBJ2-7; no clear D. The V gene's germline CDR1 is PRHDT and CDR2 FYEKMQ (reference sequence). V lost 5 bases and J 0 bases, leaving 8 bases between the germline ends. The CDR3 loop spans 13 amino acids. CDR3 region: CASSPQDSYEQYF. The CDR3 region has the DNA TGTGCCAGCAGCCCGCAGGACTCCTACGAGCAGTACTTC.

V usage is TRBV13 and J usage is TRBJ2-5; 10 positions match TRBD2. The CDR3 is made up of 15 amino acids. The junction had 2 bases not matched to a gene; V was cut back by 0 bases and J by 4 bases. CDR1 and CDR2 (germline): PRHDT, FYEKMQ (reference sequence). The CDR3, as DNA: TGTGCCAGCAGCTTAGGCCCTAGCGGGGGAGAGACCCAGTACTTC. Amino acid sequence: CASSLGPSGGETQYF.